The text below deals with one T cell receptor (beta chain). The specificity of this receptor is unknown. No much larger clone is present one base from it, and per-base qualities are unavailable. Each clonotype received, on average, approximately 9.9x coverage in deep resolution sequencing performed on a MiSeq, where the target depth lay between 1 in 1 million and 1 in 200,000 T cells. TCR beta libraries were generated with the immunoSEQ hsTCRB Kit. Turning to the authors' computational methods: Data were analyzed with ImmunoSEQ Data Assistant and ImmunoSEQ Analyzer, with V, D and J genes assigned per IMGT definitions. Clonality, with values ranging from 0 to 1, was calculated as one minus the normalized Shannon entropy of productive rearrangement frequencies. Only overrepresented clonotypes making up at least 0.05% of the repertoire of each patient were included in the public clonotype analysis. Repertoires from some 14 age-matched healthy donors in immuneACCESS were used as clonality controls. TCRdb limited this immuneACCESS table to in-frame rearrangements with V and J called. A share of clones is missing; checked studies link under half to unresolved V genes, and the rest is unexplained. That table furnishes V, J and clone size, whereas the DNA furnished D and trimming. Here the sample has around 330,000 clones; roughly 67% occur a single time. Under 8% of the sample rests with the top ten.

For TCR beta library preparation, about 2.2 micrograms of genomic DNA were extracted from the cryopreserved PBMCs. Longitudinal blood samples from CLL patients on ibrutinib monotherapy were analyzed using high-throughput TCR beta sequencing. The patients were enrolled in a single-center, open-label phase 2 trial of ibrutinib monotherapy. CDR3 length: 14 amino acids, cysteine to phenylalanine. Only the CDR3 DNA is retained, 42 bases long and in frame from the first base. V trim: 3 bases; J trim: 4 bases; unmatched bases: 5. The germline V gene (reference sequence) provides CDR1 WNHNN and CDR2 SYGVQD. This specimen comes from a study of cytotoxic CD8 clonotypes in ibrutinib-treated CLL (dated by TCRdb to the early 2020s). A note on the overall study: The cohort had 11 to 12 relapsed/refractory and roughly 15 treatment-naive patients; 17 to 18 were IGHV unmutated. Partial responses were observed in around 25 patients and complete responses in 2; after a median follow-up of 68 months, remission was maintained in 15 or so patients and progression was observed in about twelve. Response samples were obtained after a median of approximately 12 months of treatment, with a range of roughly 6 to 36 months. An average of roughly 250,000 productive templates and 94,082 productive rearrangements was obtained per sample. Of the approximately 86 participants in the trial, 25 to 30 had longitudinal samples available. Cryopreserved peripheral blood mononuclear cells were obtained before treatment, at response, and at either sustained remission or disease progression. All remission and progressive disease samples were collected while patients were still receiving ibrutinib.

The paper's findings and limits, for the study overall: Public clonotypes were rare and either contracted or stayed stable during treatment, and the rise in clonality at ibrutinib response reflected the expansion of private clonotypes. Sampling times were not matched between sustained-remission and progressing patients, and lymph node repertoires were not studied. Baseline clonality exceeded that of age-matched healthy donors and correlated strongly with circulating CD8+ T-cell counts. Clonality rose at ibrutinib response, remained stable during sustained remission, and dropped back toward baseline at progression.

The starting material was PBMCs, obtained after 36 months of ibrutinib treatment. The chain is assembled from TRBV10-1 and TRBJ2-5; 7 bases in the junction line up with TRBD1. The TCR comes from a human donor with chronic lymphocytic leukemia. The CDR3 protein sequence reads: CASSEGGRGETQYF. The base sequence is TGCGCCAGCAGTGAAGGGGGCAGGGGAGAGACCCAGTACTTC.